This is a list of T cell receptor beta chains from one sample in a study of beta chain features in type 1 diabetes. Here immunoSEQ multiplex PCR was the method, and the copy in TCRdb shows in-frame clones only, minus some. The repertoire holds over 200,000 clones, about 11% seen once, with 0.017% in the top ten. Sequencing was performed on naive CD4+ T cells from blood. Receptors originate from a man aged 30 to 39 with type 1 diabetes. CDR3s include the opening cysteine and the closing phenylalanine or tryptophan.

v_call,cdr3_aa
TRBV9,CASSTRANIQYF
TRBV28,CASSAGTANTGELFF
TRBV15,CATSRRLAGDNEQFF
TRBV5-1,CASSPSVANTGELFF
TRBV9,CASSVVGQPSNTGELFF
TRBV6-1,CASSSQGNQPQHF
TRBV7-8,CASINRDRRSTDTQYF
TRBV29-1,CSVDRGYDTEAFF
TRBV6-5,CASSYSDSGLSEQYF
TRBV28,CASSLSGEETQYF
TRBV7-9,CASSLQGAGNEQFF
TRBV7-8,CASSLAGDNSPLHF
TRBV7-3,CASSSTPGGGETQYF
TRBV27,CASSMTGLVKPQHF
TRBV6-1,CATIRGETQYF
TRBV9,CASSVEGQGADTQYF